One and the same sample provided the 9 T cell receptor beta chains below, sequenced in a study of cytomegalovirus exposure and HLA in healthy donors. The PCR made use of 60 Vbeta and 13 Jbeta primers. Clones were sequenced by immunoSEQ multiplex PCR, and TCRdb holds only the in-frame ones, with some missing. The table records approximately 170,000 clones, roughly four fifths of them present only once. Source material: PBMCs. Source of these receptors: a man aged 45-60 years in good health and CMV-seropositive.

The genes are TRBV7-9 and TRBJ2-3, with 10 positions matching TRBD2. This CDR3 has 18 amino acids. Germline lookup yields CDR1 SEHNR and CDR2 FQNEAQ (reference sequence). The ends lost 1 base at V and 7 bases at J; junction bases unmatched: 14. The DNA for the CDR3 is TGTGCCAGCAGCTTAGAGGTCCCTAGCGGGAGCAAGAGAAATACGCAGTATTTT. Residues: CASSLEVPSGSKRNTQYF.

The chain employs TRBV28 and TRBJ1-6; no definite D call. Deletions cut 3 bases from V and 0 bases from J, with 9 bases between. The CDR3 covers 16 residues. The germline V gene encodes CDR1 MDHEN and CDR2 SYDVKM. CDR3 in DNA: TGTGCCAGCAGTTTTGTGGGGAGCTCCTATAATTCACCCCTCCACTTT. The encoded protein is CASSFVGSSYNSPLHF.

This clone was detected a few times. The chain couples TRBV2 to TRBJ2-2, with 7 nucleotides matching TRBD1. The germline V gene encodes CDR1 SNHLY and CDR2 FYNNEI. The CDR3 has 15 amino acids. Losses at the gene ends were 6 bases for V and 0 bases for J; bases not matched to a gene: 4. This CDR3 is CASSGTVPNTGELFF. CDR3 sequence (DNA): TGTGCCAGCAGCGGGACAGTTCCGAACACCGGGGAGCTGTTTTTT.

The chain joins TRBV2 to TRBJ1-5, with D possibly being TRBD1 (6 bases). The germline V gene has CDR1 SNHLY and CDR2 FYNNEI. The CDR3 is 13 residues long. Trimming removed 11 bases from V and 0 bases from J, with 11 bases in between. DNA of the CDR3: TGTGCCGCCAGGGGAAATAGCAATCAGCCCCAGCATTTT. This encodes CAARGNSNQPQHF.

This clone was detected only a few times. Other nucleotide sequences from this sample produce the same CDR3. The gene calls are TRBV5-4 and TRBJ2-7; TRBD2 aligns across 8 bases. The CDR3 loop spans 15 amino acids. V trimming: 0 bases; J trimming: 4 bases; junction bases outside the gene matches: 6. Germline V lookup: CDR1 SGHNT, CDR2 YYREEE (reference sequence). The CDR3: CASSLATGLGYEQYF. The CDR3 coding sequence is TGTGCCAGCAGCTTGGCTACGGGACTAGGATACGAGCAGTACTTC.

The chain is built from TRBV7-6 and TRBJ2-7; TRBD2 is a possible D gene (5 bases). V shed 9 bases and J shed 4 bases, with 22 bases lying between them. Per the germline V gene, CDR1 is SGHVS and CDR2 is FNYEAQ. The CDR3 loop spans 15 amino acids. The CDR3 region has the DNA TGTGCCAGTAGTTTAGTAAAAGGGCGGGCGTACGAGCAGTACTTC. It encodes CASSLVKGRAYEQYF.

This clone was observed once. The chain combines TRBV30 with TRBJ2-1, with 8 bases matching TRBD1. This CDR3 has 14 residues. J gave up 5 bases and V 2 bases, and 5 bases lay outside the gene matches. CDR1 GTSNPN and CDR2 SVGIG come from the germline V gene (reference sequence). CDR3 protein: CAWSQGARNNEQFF. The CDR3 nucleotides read TGTGCCTGGAGTCAGGGGGCGCGCAACAATGAGCAGTTCTTC. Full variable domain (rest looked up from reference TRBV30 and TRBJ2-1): SQTIHQWPATLVQPVGSPLSLECTVEGTSNPNLYWYRQAAGRGLQLLFYSVGIGQISSEVPQNLSASRPQDRQFILSSKKLLLSDSGFYLCAWSQGARNNEQFFGPGTRLTVL.

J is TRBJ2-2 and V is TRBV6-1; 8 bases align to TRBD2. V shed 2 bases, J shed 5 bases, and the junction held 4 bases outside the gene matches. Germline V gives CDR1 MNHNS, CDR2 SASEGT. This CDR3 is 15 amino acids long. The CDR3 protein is CASSETAGDTGELFF. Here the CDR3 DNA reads TGTGCCAGCAGTGAAACAGCGGGAGATACCGGGGAGCTGTTTTTT.

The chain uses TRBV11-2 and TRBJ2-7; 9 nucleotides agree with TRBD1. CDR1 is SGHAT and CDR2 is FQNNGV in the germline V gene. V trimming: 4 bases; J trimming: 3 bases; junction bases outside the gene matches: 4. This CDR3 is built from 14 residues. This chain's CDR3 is CASSSGTGNYEQYF. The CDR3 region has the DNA TGTGCCAGCAGCTCAGGGACAGGGAACTACGAGCAGTACTTC.